This is a list of T cell receptor beta chains from one sample in a study of Ad26.COV2.S vaccination and SARS-CoV-2 variants. Some clones are missing from TCRdb's copy, which holds only in-frame ones; the method was immunoSEQ multiplex PCR. The sample records about 370,000 clones, less than 90% being singletons. Sequencing used peripheral blood, obtained in a trial of Ad26.COV2.S vaccine versus placebo. These TCRs come from a person between 18 and 65 years old who received the Ad26.COV2.S COVID-19 vaccine or a placebo. Each CDR3 is given with its conserved first and last residue. Fields, in order: CDR3 length, J gene, clone size, D gene, V gene, CDR3 DNA, CDR3 protein. D genes are given only for firm matches. Size is stated for part of the rows, as once, few or many counts, or as a class when the clone is expanded.

14,TRBJ1-1,NA,NA,TRBV6-6,TGTGCCAGCAGGCGGAGGACCCAAGACACTGAAGCTTTCTTT,CASRRRTQDTEAFF
12,TRBJ2-2,few,NA,TRBV5-1,TGCGCCAGCAGCAAGAGCACCGGGGAGCTGTTTTTT,CASSKSTGELFF
12,TRBJ1-2,NA,NA,TRBV7-9,TGTGCCAGCAGCCTCACGACCTATGGCTACACCTTC,CASSLTTYGYTF
13,TRBJ2-1,NA,NA,TRBV4-1,TGCGCCAGCAGCCAAGAGTGGGGAGCTGAGCAGTTCTTC,CASSQEWGAEQFF
14,TRBJ1-2,NA,NA,TRBV2,TGTGCCAGCAGTCTGCCTAGGACAAGCGGCGGCTACACCTTC,CASSLPRTSGGYTF
17,TRBJ1-5,NA,TRBD1,TRBV7-9,TGTGCCAGCAGCGTAGACAGGGGGAGGGATTCCAATCAGCCCCAGCATTTT,CASSVDRGRDSNQPQHF
16,TRBJ1-1,NA,TRBD1,TRBV9,TGTGCCAGCAGCGCTATACCGGGACAGCTGAACACTGAAGCTTTCTTT,CASSAIPGQLNTEAFF
11,TRBJ1-1,NA,NA,TRBV30,TGTGCCTGGACTGAAGGGACTGAAGCTTTCTTT,CAWTEGTEAFF
13,TRBJ1-1,NA,TRBD1,TRBV5-1,TGCGCCAGCAGCCCGGAGGGACAGGTTGAAGCTTTCTTT,CASSPEGQVEAFF
14,TRBJ2-3,NA,TRBD2,TRBV5-1,TGCGCCAGTAGGGGACTAGCGGAAACAGATACGCAGTATTTT,CASRGLAETDTQYF
16,TRBJ2-2,NA,NA,TRBV10-1,TGCGCCCGCAGCCGCCCAGGGGCCTCGAACACCGGGGAGCTGTTTTTT,CARSRPGASNTGELFF
14,TRBJ2-7,NA,NA,TRBV7-8,TGTGCCAGCAGCTTAGACTGGAGCTCCTACGAGCAGTACTTC,CASSLDWSSYEQYF
15,TRBJ2-3,NA,TRBD2,TRBV7-9,TGTGCCAGCAGCTTAGCAGCGGGGAGCACAGATACGCAGTATTTT,CASSLAAGSTDTQYF
15,TRBJ1-2,NA,TRBD1,TRBV7-2,TGTGCCAGCAGCTTACCAGGACAGGGGAGGTATGGCTACACCTTC,CASSLPGQGRYGYTF
21,TRBJ2-3,NA,NA,TRBV29-1,TGCAGCGTTCGGACAGGACAGGGAGGGGAGGGGCCCCGTCCTAGCACAGATACGCAGTATTTT,CSVRTGQGGEGPRPSTDTQYF
15,TRBJ1-3,NA,NA,TRBV4-1,TGCGCCAGCAGCCCCGTGCGGGGAACTGGAAACACCATATATTTT,CASSPVRGTGNTIYF
14,TRBJ1-4,NA,TRBD1,TRBV7-8,TGTGCCAGCAGCCCGGGGACAGGGAATGAAAAACTGTTTTTT,CASSPGTGNEKLFF
14,TRBJ2-5,NA,NA,TRBV6-2/TRBV6-3,TGTGCCAGCAGTTACCTGAAGTACCAAGAGACCCAGTACTTC,CASSYLKYQETQYF
14,TRBJ1-5,NA,TRBD1,TRBV27,TGTGCCAGTAGAACAGGGGGGGTGAATCAGCCCCAGCATTTT,CASRTGGVNQPQHF
16,TRBJ1-5,NA,NA,TRBV18,TGTGCCAGCTCACTTGAGAGGGGGGCCCGGGGGCAGCCCCAGCATTTT,CASSLERGARGQPQHF
17,TRBJ1-2,NA,TRBD1,TRBV18,TGTGCCAGCTCACCCGCTCGGGACAGCGTCTTCGTATATGGCTACACCTTC,CASSPARDSVFVYGYTF
15,TRBJ1-1,NA,TRBD1,TRBV27,TGTGCCAGCAGTCCCTGGACAGGGGTGAACACTGAAGCTTTCTTT,CASSPWTGVNTEAFF
14,TRBJ2-2,NA,NA,TRBV4-1,TGCGCCAGCAGCCAAGTGGGTAACACCGGGGAGCTGTTTTTT,CASSQVGNTGELFF
18,TRBJ2-2,NA,TRBD1,TRBV6-1,TGTGCCAGCAGTGAAGCTACCCGACAGGGCCCGAACACCGGGGAGCTGTTTTTT,CASSEATRQGPNTGELFF
16,TRBJ1-3,few,NA,TRBV5-5,TGTGCCAGCAGCTCAACCAGGAACCCCTCCGGAAACACCATATATTTT,CASSSTRNPSGNTIYF
13,TRBJ2-5,once,NA,TRBV13,TGTGCCAGCACCAGGGTCGGGGGAGAGACCCAGTACTTC,CASTRVGGETQYF
18,TRBJ2-4,NA,NA,TRBV4-3,TGCGCCAGCAGCCAAGATTATAGACTAGACCTAGCCAAAAACATTCAGTACTTC,CASSQDYRLDLAKNIQYF
15,TRBJ1-5,NA,NA,TRBV3-1/TRBV3-2,TGTGCCAGCAGCCAAGATGGGGGTAGCAATCAGCCCCAGCATTTT,CASSQDGGSNQPQHF
14,TRBJ1-2,NA,TRBD1,TRBV2,TGTGCCAGCACCCAACAGGGGCAGATCTATGGCTACACCTTC,CASTQQGQIYGYTF
14,TRBJ2-2,once,NA,TRBV5-1,TGCGCCAGCAGCTTTGGATCGAACACCGGGGAGCTGTTTTTT,CASSFGSNTGELFF
18,TRBJ1-4,NA,NA,TRBV7-9,TGTGCCAGCAGCTTAGGACTGGACGGACTTGCAACTAATGAAAAACTGTTTTTT,CASSLGLDGLATNEKLFF
14,TRBJ2-7,NA,NA,TRBV5-6,TGTGCCAGCAGCTTGGGACAGGCCGCCTACGAGCAGTACTTC,CASSLGQAAYEQYF
15,TRBJ1-5,NA,TRBD1,TRBV19,TGTGCCAGTGTCACAGGGGGCGCGAGCAATCAGCCCCAGCATTTT,CASVTGGASNQPQHF
15,TRBJ2-1,NA,TRBD2,TRBV3-1/TRBV3-2,TGTGCCAGCAGCCACACTAGCGGGGTCTACAATGAGCAGTTCTTC,CASSHTSGVYNEQFF
16,TRBJ1-5,NA,NA,TRBV21-1,TGTGCCAGCAGCAAAGTACGACAGGGCAGAAAAAAGCCCCAGCATTTT,CASSKVRQGRKKPQHF
14,TRBJ1-1,NA,NA,TRBV5-1,TGCGCCAGCAGCTTGCAGGGAGGGAACACTGAAGCTTTCTTT,CASSLQGGNTEAFF
13,TRBJ1-1,NA,NA,TRBV18,TGTGCCAGCTCACCACCATATTTCGCTGAAGCTTTCTTT,CASSPPYFAEAFF
16,TRBJ2-7,few,TRBD1,TRBV7-9,TGTGCCAGCAGCTTAGATGTAGGACAGGGGATCTACGAGCAGTACTTC,CASSLDVGQGIYEQYF
14,TRBJ1-4,NA,NA,TRBV6-6,TGTGCCAGCTCCGAGGGAGGGGTTAATGAAAAACTGTTTTTT,CASSEGGVNEKLFF
16,TRBJ2-7,few,NA,TRBV5-1,TGCGCCAGCAGCTTGTTGCAACCGGACACCTCCTACGAGCAGTACTTC,CASSLLQPDTSYEQYF
17,TRBJ1-1,NA,NA,TRBV7-2,TGTGCCAGCAGCTTAATAGGGGCGATGGGCTCGAACACTGAAGCTTTCTTT,CASSLIGAMGSNTEAFF
15,TRBJ2-1,NA,TRBD2,TRBV3-1/TRBV3-2,TGTGCCAGCAGCCAACTAGCGGGGAATCTGAATGAGCAGTTCTTC,CASSQLAGNLNEQFF
17,TRBJ1-4,NA,NA,TRBV7-8,TGTGCCAGCAGCTCAAAGGGGGGGCGCGGGGCTAATGAAAAACTGTTTTTT,CASSSKGGRGANEKLFF
14,TRBJ1-1,NA,NA,TRBV27,TGTGCCAGCAGTTTTCATGGAGTTGGCTCTGAAGCTTTCTTT,CASSFHGVGSEAFF
12,TRBJ2-3,once,NA,TRBV5-4,TGTGCCGCCGCGGACCCCACAGATACGCAGTATTTT,CAAADPTDTQYF
13,TRBJ2-5,NA,TRBD1,TRBV5-1,TGCGCCAGCAGCTGGGGACAGGGTGAGACCCAGTACTTC,CASSWGQGETQYF
15,TRBJ2-5,NA,TRBD2,TRBV30,TGTGCCTGGAGCCCCACTAGCGGGTACGGGGAGACCCAGTACTTC,CAWSPTSGYGETQYF
14,TRBJ1-1,NA,NA,TRBV7-8,TGTGCCAGCAGCTTAGGGGGGCCTGGCACTGAAGCTTTCTTT,CASSLGGPGTEAFF
14,TRBJ1-2,NA,NA,TRBV4-3,TGCGCCAGCAGCCAAGAAATGACAGCTTATGGCTACACCTTC,CASSQEMTAYGYTF
15,TRBJ1-6,NA,TRBD1,TRBV5-4,TGTGCCAGCAGCTTGCGGACAGGGGATAATTCACCCCTCCACTTT,CASSLRTGDNSPLHF
12,TRBJ2-7,NA,NA,TRBV12-3/TRBV12-4,TGTGCCAGCCGTTTGTCTCGAGACGAGCAGTACTTC,CASRLSRDEQYF
15,TRBJ2-1,NA,NA,TRBV30,TGTGCCTGGAGTGATAACAGGGTGGCCTACAATGAGCAGTTCTTC,CAWSDNRVAYNEQFF
15,TRBJ1-2,NA,TRBD1,TRBV6-2/TRBV6-3,TGTGCCAGCAGTTATGGGACAGGAACGAACTATGGCTACACCTTC,CASSYGTGTNYGYTF
17,TRBJ2-3,NA,TRBD2,TRBV7-2,TGTGCCAGCAGCACCATGTACGGCGGGGGGCGCACAGATACGCAGTATTTT,CASSTMYGGGRTDTQYF
11,TRBJ1-1,NA,TRBD1,TRBV29-1,TGCAGCGCCCAGGGGGAAACTGAAGCTTTCTTT,CSAQGETEAFF